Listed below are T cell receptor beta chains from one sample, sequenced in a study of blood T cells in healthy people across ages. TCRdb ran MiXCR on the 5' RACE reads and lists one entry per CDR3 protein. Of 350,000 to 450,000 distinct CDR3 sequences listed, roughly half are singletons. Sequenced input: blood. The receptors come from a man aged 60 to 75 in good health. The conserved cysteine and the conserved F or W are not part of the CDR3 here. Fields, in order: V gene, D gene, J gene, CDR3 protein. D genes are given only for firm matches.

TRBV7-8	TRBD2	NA	ASSTTSGGALNNEQY
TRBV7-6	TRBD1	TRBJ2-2	ASSSFRGTGELF
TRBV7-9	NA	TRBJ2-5	ASSSRDREALGTQY
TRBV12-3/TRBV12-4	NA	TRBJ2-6	ASSPGLYLGANVLT
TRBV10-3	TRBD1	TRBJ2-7	AISRGQRSYEQY
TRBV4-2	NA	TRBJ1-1	ASSPRGAIRAEAF
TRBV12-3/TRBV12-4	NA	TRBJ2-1	ASSPGSGAGNEQF
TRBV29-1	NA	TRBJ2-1	SVDSYNEQF
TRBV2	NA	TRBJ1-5	ATRRGGSNQPQH
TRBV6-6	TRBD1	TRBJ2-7	ASSDQGQGDEQY
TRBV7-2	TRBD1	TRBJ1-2	ASSLGGGGYT
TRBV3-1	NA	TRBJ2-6	ASSQLAAGANVLT
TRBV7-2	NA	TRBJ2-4	ASSLALSGKNIQY
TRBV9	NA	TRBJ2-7	ASSGDGYEQY
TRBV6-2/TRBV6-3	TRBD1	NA	ASSHGQGSYEQY
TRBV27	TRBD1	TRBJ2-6	ASSLRQGTISGANVLT
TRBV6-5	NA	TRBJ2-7	ASTTFQGGPAYEQY
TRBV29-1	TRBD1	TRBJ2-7	SVGAGGSYNEQY
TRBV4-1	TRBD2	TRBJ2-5	ASSQDLRGASLKTQY
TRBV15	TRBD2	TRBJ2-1	ATSSPPGTSGSRYYNEQF
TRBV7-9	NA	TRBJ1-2	ASNLDAAGFSYGYT
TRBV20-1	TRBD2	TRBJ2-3	SAGPSGRDTQY
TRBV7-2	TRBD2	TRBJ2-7	ASSSGTSGPYEQY
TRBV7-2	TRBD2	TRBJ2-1	ASSLTGTSGSLDEQF
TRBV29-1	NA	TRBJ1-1	SAGLGVDTEAF
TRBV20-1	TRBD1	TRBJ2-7	SAYPGDRGTYEQY
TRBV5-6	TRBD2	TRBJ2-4	ASSTTRLAGGRDIQY
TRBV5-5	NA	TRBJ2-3	ASSLVSGDTQY
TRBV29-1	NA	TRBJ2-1	SVVYNSNEQF
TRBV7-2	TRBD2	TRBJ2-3	ASSRRKTSGGAGDTQY
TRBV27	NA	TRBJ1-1	ASRRERVNTEAF
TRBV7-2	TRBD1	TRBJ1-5	ASSLTPGQGSQPQH
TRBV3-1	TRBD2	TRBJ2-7	ASSQDLSGGPGNEQY
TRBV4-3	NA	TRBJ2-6	ASPRTDLSYSGANVLT
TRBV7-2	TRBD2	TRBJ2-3	ASSLSGSSGSTDTQY
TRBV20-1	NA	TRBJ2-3	SARGPADTRY
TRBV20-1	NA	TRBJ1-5	SARQGDQPQH
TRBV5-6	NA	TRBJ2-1	ASSLPGAPPYNEQF
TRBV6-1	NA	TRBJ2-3	ASSARLGSGRTDTQY
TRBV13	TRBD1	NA	ASSLGLDRVYEQY
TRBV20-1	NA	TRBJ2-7	SARSRAGREQY
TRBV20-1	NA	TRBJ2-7	SASLGQGGYEQY
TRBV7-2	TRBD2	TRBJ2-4	ASSALAGEGQY
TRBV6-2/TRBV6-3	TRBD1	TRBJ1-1	ASSSPGTAPLNTEAF
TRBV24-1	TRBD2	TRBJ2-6	ATSAPPGLAGASGANVLT
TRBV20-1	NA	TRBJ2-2	SARPKGRRNTGELF
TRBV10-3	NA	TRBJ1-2	AISEPRGLGRDGYT
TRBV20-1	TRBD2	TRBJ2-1	SARVAGVSEQF